Listed here are 27 T cell receptor beta chains from one sample, sequenced in a study of shared clonotypes between healthy human individuals. Profiling relied on immunoSEQ multiplex PCR, and the TCRdb table lists in-frame clones only, not all of them. Among approximately 2.3 million clones listed, over 85% were seen once. The sample consisted of naive CD4+ T cells from PBMCs. The subset denotes: CD45RA+ positively selected. The source of these receptors is a man aged 18 to 29 in good health. Some clones in this sample may be carry-over from other donors' samples.

The chain combines TRBV2 with TRBJ2-7; 8 positions agree with TRBD2. Per the germline V gene, CDR1 is SNHLY and CDR2 is FYNNEI. The CDR3 runs to 16 residues. J was trimmed by 9 bases and V by 8 bases; bases with no gene match: 21. This CDR3 reads CASRRGSDREGDRQYF. CDR3 sequence (DNA): TGTGCCAGCCGACGGGGAAGTGATCGGGAGGGCGACCGGCAGTACTTC.

The chain is built from TRBV27 and TRBJ2-3; a possible D gene is TRBD2 (5 bases). Per the germline V gene, CDR1 is MNHEY and CDR2 is SMNVEV (reference sequence). Trimming took 0 bases from V and 1 from J, leaving 8 bases between them. The CDR3 extends over 15 amino acids. This CDR3 reads CASSLSDSRTDTQYF. The DNA of the CDR3 is TGTGCCAGCAGTTTATCGGACTCCCGCACAGATACGCAGTATTTT.

The V call is TRBV2, the J call TRBJ1-3; unclear D gene. Trimming removed 8 bases at V and 4 bases at J, with 18 bases between. CDR3 size: 15 residues. Germline CDR1 reads SNHLY; CDR2 reads FYNNEI. In DNA form, the CDR3 reads TGTGCCAGCCAAAAAAGGCGAAATCCCGGAAACACCATATATTTT. Encoded protein: CASQKRRNPGNTIYF.

The chain is built from TRBV29-1 and TRBJ1-2; 11 bases line up with TRBD1. The germline CDR1 and CDR2 sequences are SQVTM and ANQGSEA. The CDR3 extends over 16 amino acids. V trimming: 6 bases; J trimming: 5 bases; junction bases outside the gene matches: 14. CDR3 protein: CSVHIGGQGAGYGYTF. The CDR3 nucleotides are TGCAGCGTCCACATTGGAGGACAGGGGGCGGGATATGGCTACACCTTC.

This chain links TRBV30 with TRBJ1-3; D remains ambiguous. The CDR3 is made up of 12 amino acids. V lost 2 bases and J lost 6, with 8 bases in between. Looked up from germline, CDR1 is GTSNPN and CDR2 is SVGIG (reference sequence). CDR3 in amino acids: CAWSTGENTIYF. The CDR3 region has the DNA TGTGCCTGGAGTACCGGGGAAAACACCATATATTTT.

The chain employs TRBV6-1 and TRBJ2-7, with D unresolved. V lost 2 bases, J lost 6 bases, and 14 bases lay in between. The CDR3 covers 14 residues. Looked up from germline, CDR1 is MNHNS and CDR2 is SASEGT. The chain's CDR3 is CASSEYQAVGEQYF. CDR3 DNA: TGTGCCAGCAGTGAATACCAAGCAGTGGGCGAGCAGTACTTC.

With respect to this clone: The sample contains more than one DNA sequence encoding this CDR3. The J gene is TRBJ1-1, the V gene TRBV7-9, with D possibly matching TRBD1 (5 bases). Trimming stripped 2 bases from V and 9 bases from J, with 7 bases between. This CDR3 region has 11 residues. Germline V gives CDR1 SEHNR, CDR2 FQNEAQ (reference sequence). CDR3 sequence: CASSLQGKAFF. CDR3 sequence (DNA): TGTGCCAGCAGCTTACAGGGAAAAGCTTTCTTT. Variable domain in full (rest from reference TRBV7-9 and TRBJ1-1): DTGVSQNPRHKITKRGQNVTFRCDPISEHNRLYWYRQTLGQGPEFLTYFQNEAQLEKSRLLSDRFSAERPKGSFSTLEIQRTEQGDSAMYLCASSLQGKAFFGQGTRLTVV.

The genes are TRBV6-6 and TRBJ1-1; D gene uncertain. The germline V and J ends were trimmed by 6 bases and 6 bases, with 8 bases remaining between them. CDR1 is MNHNY and CDR2 is SVGAGI in the germline V gene (reference sequence). The CDR3 has 11 amino acids. The CDR3 spells CASSSGSEAFF. CDR3 DNA: TGTGCCAGCAGCAGTGGATCTGAAGCTTTCTTT.

The chain employs TRBV7-9 and TRBJ1-1, with 7 bases matching TRBD1. Trimming cost V 2 bases and J 4 bases; bases outside gene matches: 7. This CDR3 is built from 15 residues. The germline V gene encodes CDR1 SEHNR and CDR2 FQNEAQ (reference sequence). The CDR3 reads CASSLISGGGTEAFF. The DNA for the CDR3 is TGTGCCAGCAGCTTAATTTCAGGGGGAGGCACTGAAGCTTTCTTT.

The chain carries TRBV5-6 and TRBJ1-2, with D possibly TRBD1 on 5 matching bases. CDR3 length equals 14 residues. The germline CDR1 and CDR2 sequences are SGHDT and YYEEEE. Trimming cost V 3 bases and J 4 bases, with 13 bases left between them. CDR3: CASSSQGTPYGYTF. The CDR3 coding sequence is TGTGCCAGCAGCTCCCAAGGGACCCCCTATGGCTACACCTTC.

The rearrangement links TRBV27 to TRBJ2-1; either TRBD1 or TRBD2 may supply D (7 bases each). Germline values: CDR1 MNHEY, CDR2 SMNVEV (reference sequence). Trimming pared 4 bases from V and 9 bases from J, leaving 22 bases between. The CDR3 spans 16 residues. CDR3 amino acids: CASSSRIWEGAGEQFF. The CDR3 bases are TGTGCCAGCAGTTCCCGAATCTGGGAGGGGGCAGGTGAGCAGTTCTTC.

The rearrangement links TRBV11-2 to TRBJ2-3; the match to TRBD2 covers 14 bases. This CDR3 spans 17 amino acids. With V trimmed by 3 bases and J by 6 bases, 8 bases remained unmatched. Looked up from germline, CDR1 is SGHAT and CDR2 is FQNNGV. CDR3 in amino acids: CASSFYAGLAGEDTQYF. As DNA, the CDR3 is TGTGCCAGCAGCTTTTATGCGGGACTAGCGGGAGAGGATACGCAGTATTTT.

A word on this clone: An end of the junction differs from the germline gene, which may be a read error. The chain combines TRBV4-1 with TRBJ2-1; D is possibly TRBD1 (6 bases). Germline V gene data show CDR1 as MGHRA and CDR2 as YSYEKL. The CDR3 spans 12 residues. The CDR3 coding sequence is TGCGCCAGCAGCCAAGACTGGGCAGGGGTGGTCTTC. Its protein is CASSQDWAGVVF.

This chain connects TRBV30 to TRBJ1-4; D possibly corresponds to TRBD1 (5 bases). The germline V gene has CDR1 GTSNPN and CDR2 SVGIG (reference sequence). The V end was cut by 3 bases, the J end by 7 bases, with 15 bases between. CDR3 length equals 14 residues. The CDR3: CAWSPRGAGEKLFF. In DNA form, the CDR3 reads TGTGCCTGGAGCCCAAGAGGGGCCGGTGAAAAACTGTTTTTT.

The chain employs TRBV28 and TRBJ1-5, with D perhaps TRBD1 (6 bases). The CDR3 runs 13 residues. The V gene lost 6 bases and the J gene lost 7 bases, with 13 bases spanning the gap. Germline CDR1 is MDHEN and CDR2 is SYDVKM. CDR3 nucleotides: TGTGCCAGCAGACCTCCAGGGGCGCAGCCCCAGCATTTT. Protein sequence: CASRPPGAQPQHF.

V gene TRBV9 combines with J gene TRBJ2-5, with D uncertain. V was pared by 0 bases and J by 4 bases, with 7 bases between. CDR3 length equals 13 residues. Germline assignment: CDR1 SGDLS and CDR2 YYNGEE. In nucleotides, the CDR3 is TGTGCCAGCAGCGTAGGACATGGAGAGACCCAGTACTTC. Translating it yields CASSVGHGETQYF. The entire variable domain, with the rest obtained from reference TRBV9 and TRBJ2-5, is as follows: DSGVTQTPKHLITATGQRVTLRCSPRSGDLSVYWYQQSLDQGLQFLIQYYNGEERAKGNILERFSAQQFPDLHSELNLSSLELGDSALYFCASSVGHGETQYFGPGTRLLVL.

The chain uses TRBV7-9 and TRBJ2-1; D unresolved. CDR1 is SEHNR and CDR2 is FQNEAQ in the germline V gene (reference sequence). V was shortened by 7 bases and J by 4 bases, with 5 bases between the two germline ends. CDR3 length equals 11 residues. As DNA, the CDR3 is TGTGCCAGCACCAATTACAATGAGCAGTTCTTC. The encoded protein is CASTNYNEQFF.

V is TRBV11-2 and J is TRBJ1-4, with 9 bases aligning to TRBD1. V lost 3 bases, J lost 0 bases, and 5 bases stayed unmatched. Germline V CDR1 and CDR2: SGHAT, FQNNGV. This CDR3 comprises 17 residues. This CDR3 is CASSFWGQGTTNEKLFF. Written as DNA, the CDR3 is TGTGCCAGCAGCTTTTGGGGACAGGGTACAACTAATGAAAAACTGTTTTTT. The full variable domain, with the rest looked up from reference TRBV11-2 and TRBJ1-4, is EAGVAQSPRYKIIEKRQSVAFWCNPISGHATLYWYQQILGQGPKLLIQFQNNGVVDDSQLPKDRFSAERLKGVDSTLKIQPAKLEDSAVYLCASSFWGQGTTNEKLFFGSGTQLSVL.

The chain carries TRBV7-8 and TRBJ1-2; D may be TRBD1 (6 bases). Germline loops: CDR1 SGHVS, CDR2 FQNEAQ. This CDR3 contains 12 residues. Trimming pared 1 base from V and 11 bases from J, leaving 11 bases between. CDR3 loop: CASSLENRVYTF. CDR3 bases: TGTGCCAGCAGCTTAGAGAACAGGGTGTACACCTTC.

The chain employs TRBV4-1 and TRBJ2-1; perhaps TRBD1 as D (7 bases). This CDR3 comprises 14 residues. Trimming took 2 bases from V and 7 from J, leaving 12 bases between them. Germline values: CDR1 MGHRA, CDR2 YSYEKL. This CDR3 is CASSQSSGGNEQFF. For the CDR3, the DNA is TGCGCCAGCAGCCAATCCTCAGGGGGGAATGAGCAGTTCTTC.

The chain carries TRBV4-3 and TRBJ2-7; 7 bases line up with TRBD2. The J segment lost 2 bases and the V segment lost 0 bases, leaving 7 bases of the junction unmatched. The CDR3 has 16 residues. CDR1 LGHNA and CDR2 YSLEER come from the germline V gene. The CDR3 loop reads CASSQDLAAGAYEQYF. The DNA for the CDR3 is TGCGCCAGCAGCCAAGATCTAGCGGCCGGAGCCTACGAGCAGTACTTC.

Worth noting for this clone: The sample carries other DNA sequences with the same CDR3. CDR3: CASSLAGQIYGYTF. The CDR3 coding sequence is TGTGCCAGCAGCTTAGCGGGACAGATTTATGGCTACACCTTC. V and J are TRBV7-9 and TRBJ1-2; 7 bases line up with TRBD1. The V gene's germline CDR1 is SEHNR and CDR2 FQNEAQ (reference sequence). This CDR3 contains 14 residues. After removal of 0 bases from V and 5 bases from J, the junction contained 3 bases not matched to a gene. Complete variable domain (other parts from reference TRBV7-9 and TRBJ1-2): DTGVSQNPRHKITKRGQNVTFRCDPISEHNRLYWYRQTLGQGPEFLTYFQNEAQLEKSRLLSDRFSAERPKGSFSTLEIQRTEQGDSAMYLCASSLAGQIYGYTFGSGTRLTVV.

This chain links TRBV11-1 with TRBJ2-7, with TRBD2 matching 9 bases. The CDR3 length is 17 residues. Trimming cost V 5 bases and J 0 bases; bases outside gene matches: 11. Germline-derived CDR1 and CDR2 are SGHAT and FQDESV (reference sequence). The CDR3 DNA follows: TGTGCCAGCAGCCAAGGGCTAGCGGGACTGGGCTCCTACGAGCAGTACTTC. Its translation is CASSQGLAGLGSYEQYF.

The chain carries TRBV27 and TRBJ1-1, with a weak D call TRBD1 (6 bases). Trimming removed 11 bases from V and 7 bases from J, with 20 bases in between. The CDR3 is made up of 13 amino acids. Germline V gene sequence: CDR1 MNHEY, CDR2 SMNVEV (reference sequence). The chain's CDR3 is CAPITQGLYEAFF. The CDR3 DNA reads TGTGCCCCCATCACACAGGGACTTTATGAAGCTTTCTTT.

This chain joins TRBV15 and TRBJ1-4, with 9 nucleotides matching TRBD1. CDR3 size: 16 residues. Germline V gene sequence: CDR1 LNHNV, CDR2 YYDKDF (reference sequence). After removal of 5 bases from V and 5 bases from J, the junction contained 9 bases not matched to a gene. CDR3 residues: CATSGGTGGVNEKLFF. The CDR3 region has the DNA TGTGCCACCAGCGGAGGAACAGGGGGCGTAAATGAAAAACTGTTTTTT.

The chain uses TRBV18 and TRBJ2-7; D remains ambiguous. The length of the CDR3 is 14 residues. Trimming left V 3 bases short and J 3 bases short, with 12 bases between. Germline V lookup: CDR1 KGHSH, CDR2 LQKENI. The CDR3 bases are TGTGCCAGCTCACCGAGGCAGGCGGACTACGAGCAGTACTTC. It specifies CASSPRQADYEQYF.

The chain recombines TRBV11-2 with TRBJ2-5, with D perhaps matching TRBD2 (7 bases). The CDR3 runs 16 residues. The V gene lost 1 base and the J gene lost 5 bases, with 17 bases spanning the gap. Looked up from germline, CDR1 is SGHAT and CDR2 is FQNNGV. As DNA, the CDR3 is TGTGCCAGCAGCTTAGTAACAGGGAGGGCTTGGGAGACCCAGTACTTC. It encodes CASSLVTGRAWETQYF. Drawing the rest from reference TRBV11-2 and TRBJ2-5, the complete variable domain is EAGVAQSPRYKIIEKRQSVAFWCNPISGHATLYWYQQILGQGPKLLIQFQNNGVVDDSQLPKDRFSAERLKGVDSTLKIQPAKLEDSAVYLCASSLVTGRAWETQYFGPGTRLLVL.